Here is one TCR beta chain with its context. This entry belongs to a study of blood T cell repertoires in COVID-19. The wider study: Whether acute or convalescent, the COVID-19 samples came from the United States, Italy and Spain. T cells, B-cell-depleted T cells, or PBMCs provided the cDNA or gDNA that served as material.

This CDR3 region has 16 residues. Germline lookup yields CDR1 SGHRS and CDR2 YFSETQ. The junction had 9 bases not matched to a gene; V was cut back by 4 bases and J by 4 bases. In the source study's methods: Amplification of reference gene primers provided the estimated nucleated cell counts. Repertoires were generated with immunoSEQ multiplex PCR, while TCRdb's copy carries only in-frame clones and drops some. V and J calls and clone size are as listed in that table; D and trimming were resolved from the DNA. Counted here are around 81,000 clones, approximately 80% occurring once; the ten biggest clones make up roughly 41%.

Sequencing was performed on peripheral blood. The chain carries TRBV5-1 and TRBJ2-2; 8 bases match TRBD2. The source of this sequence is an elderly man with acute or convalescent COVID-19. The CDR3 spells CASSPGGALFTGELFF. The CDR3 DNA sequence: TGCGCCAGCAGCCCCGGGGGGGCCCTTTTCACCGGGGAGCTGTTTTTT.